The present T cell receptor (beta chain) was sequenced within a study of blood T cell repertoires in COVID-19. Libraries were prepared by immunoSEQ multiplex PCR; TCRdb keeps only in-frame clonotypes and omits some of them. The table has fewer than 85,000 clones, 85% to 90% seen once. Looked up from germline, CDR1 is KGHSH and CDR2 is LQKENI. With 3 bases removed from V and 3 bases from J, the gap between germline ends came to 15 bases. The CDR3 runs to 15 residues. Material: peripheral blood. The V and J genes are TRBV18 and TRBJ2-7; the D gene is possibly TRBD2 (6 bases). The sequence was obtained from a man older than 75 with acute or convalescent COVID-19. The CDR3 region has the DNA TGTGCCAGCTCACCGGGGGAGGTGCGGGGCTACGAGCAGTACTTC. It encodes CASSPGEVRGYEQYF.